Sequencing of this T cell receptor (beta chain) was carried out in a study of shared clonotypes between healthy human individuals. On the study more broadly: CD4 naive and CD4 memory each took three plates per donor, while CD8 naive took two and CD8 memory one.

The CDR3 is made up of 16 amino acids. V was cut by 1 base and J by 4 bases, with 13 bases left in between. Germline V gives CDR1 MNHNS, CDR2 SASEGT. Naive CD8 cells lacked CD45RO, underwent positive selection for CCR7 and left out terminally differentiated effector memory CD45RA+ cells. All participating donors were Caucasian adults from Nashville, Tennessee. Original processing methods: ImmunoSEQ junction-only sequences lacked quality scores, so their filtering differed. The assay was immunoSEQ multiplex PCR, and TCRdb's table has in-frame clones only and misses some. The V and J calls and clone size are taken from that table; D and trimming were inferred from the DNA. Of just over 2,000,000 clones listed, roughly 94% are singletons. Of note for this clone: What it binds is not known.

Notes on the study in general: Naive subsets generally exceeded memory subsets in estimated richness.

Sequenced material: naive CD8+ T cells sorted from blood. The chain has TRBV6-1 and TRBJ2-2; D unresolved. This receptor was identified in a man aged 18 to 30 in good health. The CDR3 is CASSEGKGLGTGELFF. DNA for the CDR3: TGTGCCAGCAGTGAAGGAAAAGGGTTGGGCACCGGGGAGCTGTTTTTT.